One sample yielded the 4 T cell receptor beta chains listed below, sequenced in a study of beta chain features in type 1 diabetes. Since all of the isolated RNA was reverse transcribed, expressed TCRB transcripts were what got sequenced. Sequencing was performed with immunoSEQ multiplex PCR; in TCRdb, only in-frame clones are kept and a portion is missing. The top ten clones hold around 0.94% of a sample with some 190,000 clones, around 7.8% of them seen once. Study results and limitations: Within each of all four CD4+ subsets, Type 1 diabetes patients had TCRB CDR3s that were moderately but significantly shorter.

Their target antigens are unknown. Sequencing was performed on central memory CD4+ T cells from blood. The receptors shown here come from a woman aged 40 to 50 with type 1 diabetes.

This clone has more than one count but fewer than ten. J is TRBJ2-3 and V is TRBV19; maybe TRBD1 (5 bases). Germline V gene lookup returns CDR1 LNHDA and CDR2 SQIVND (reference sequence). V shed 5 bases and J shed 3 bases, with 12 bases lying between them. The CDR3 consists of 14 residues. The DNA of the CDR3 is TGTGCCAGTAGTTTTGGGCAGGGAACAGATACGCAGTATTTT. Translation gives CASSFGQGTDTQYF. The variable domain in full, with the rest retrieved from reference TRBV19 and TRBJ2-3, is DGGITQSPKYLFRKEGQNVTLSCEQNLNHDAMYWYRQDPGQGLRLIYYSQIVNDFQKGDIAEGYSVSREKKESFPLTVTSAQKNPTAFYLCASSFGQGTDTQYFGPGTRLTVL.

J is TRBJ1-2 and V is TRBV4-2; maybe TRBD1 (6 bases). Deletions cut 2 bases from V and 7 bases from J, with 11 bases between. Per the germline V gene, CDR1 is LGHNA and CDR2 is YNFKEQ. The CDR3 covers 13 residues. Here the CDR3 DNA reads TGTGCCAGCAGCCAATTTCAGGGGAGTGGCTACACCTTC. Translation: CASSQFQGSGYTF.

This clone was observed a handful of times. The chain employs TRBV29-1 and TRBJ2-1, with TRBD1 matching over 8 bases. Germline CDR1 reads SQVTM; CDR2 reads ANQGSEA. The CDR3 spans 15 residues. The trim removed 5 bases at V and 10 bases at J, leaving 16 bases unmatched. The chain's CDR3 is CSVSSFGTGAREQFF. In DNA, the CDR3 is TGCAGCGTTTCCTCCTTCGGGACAGGAGCTCGAGAGCAGTTCTTC.

V usage is TRBV4-1 and J usage is TRBJ2-3; 9 bases fit TRBD1. Trimming at V came to 0 bases and at J to 1 base, leaving 5 bases not matched to a gene. The CDR3 consists of 17 residues. Germline loops: CDR1 MGHRA, CDR2 YSYEKL. The CDR3 sequence is CASSQDARTGGTDTQYF. CDR3 sequence (DNA): TGCGCCAGCAGCCAAGATGCCCGGACAGGGGGCACAGATACGCAGTATTTT.